The clone carrying this T cell receptor (beta chain) came up a few times. Its cognate antigen is unknown. Other nucleotide sequences in the sample specify the same CDR3. These data are taken from a study of cytomegalovirus exposure and HLA in healthy donors. Study findings and constraints: In a later analysis, several top co-occurrence clusters appeared linked to parvovirus B19, influenza, CMV and Epstein-Barr virus. From TCR beta sequences, most subjects' HLA-A and HLA-B alleles were reportedly predicted accurately.

The PCR ran on 60 Vbeta and 13 Jbeta primers. Repertoires were generated with immunoSEQ multiplex PCR, while TCRdb's copy carries only in-frame clones and drops some. The sample consists of over 100,000 clones, more than 75% of them appearing once. V gave up 0 bases and J gave up 0 bases, with 6 bases separating them. This CDR3 has 14 amino acids. Germline CDR1 and CDR2: GTSNPN and SVGIG (reference sequence). This clonotype was obtained from a woman between 45 and 65 years old in good health and CMV-seropositive. This chain uses TRBV30 with TRBJ1-3; D possibly corresponds to TRBD1 (6 bases). The sequencing input was PBMCs. This chain's CDR3 is CAWSVQGSGNTIYF. CDR3 coding DNA: TGTGCCTGGAGTGTACAGGGCTCTGGAAACACCATATATTTT.